This T cell receptor (beta chain) was retrieved from a study of blood T cell repertoires in COVID-19. Study as a whole: The study drew acute and convalescent COVID-19 samples from the United States, Italy and Spain. T cells, B-cell-depleted T cells, or PBMCs supplied cDNA or gDNA.

Researchers sorted participants into cohorts using their self-reported clinical history. How the authors handled the data: It was from reference gene primer amplification that nucleated cell counts were estimated. Generated by immunoSEQ multiplex PCR, the TCRdb table keeps only in-frame clones and is missing some. V and J calls plus clone size are reproduced from that table; the DNA served to infer D and trimming. Here the sample spans about 320,000 clones, roughly nine tenths being singletons. Germline V lookup: CDR1 MNHNY, CDR2 SVGAGI (reference sequence). This CDR3 has 15 residues. V gave up 6 bases and J gave up 4 bases, with 15 bases separating them.

The sequence was obtained from a man in his 60s who had recovered from COVID-19. The sequenced sample consisted of PBMCs or T cells enriched from blood (not recorded which). J is TRBJ1-4 and V is TRBV6-6; possible D gene TRBD1, 5 bases. The CDR3 sequence: CASRYGTAFNEKLFF. Written as DNA, the CDR3 is TGTGCCAGCAGATACGGGACTGCCTTTAATGAAAAACTGTTTTTT.